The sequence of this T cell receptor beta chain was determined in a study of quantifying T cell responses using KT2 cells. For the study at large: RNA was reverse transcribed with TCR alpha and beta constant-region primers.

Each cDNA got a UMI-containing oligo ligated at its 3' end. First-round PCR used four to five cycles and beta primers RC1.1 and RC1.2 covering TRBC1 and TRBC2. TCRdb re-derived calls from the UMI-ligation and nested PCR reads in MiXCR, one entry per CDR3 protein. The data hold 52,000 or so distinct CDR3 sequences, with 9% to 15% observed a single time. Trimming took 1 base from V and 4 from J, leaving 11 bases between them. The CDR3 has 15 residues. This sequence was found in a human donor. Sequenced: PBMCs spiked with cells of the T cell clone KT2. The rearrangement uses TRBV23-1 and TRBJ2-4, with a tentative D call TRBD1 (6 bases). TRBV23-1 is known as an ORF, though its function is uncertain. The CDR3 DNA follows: TGCGCCAGCAGTCAATGGGGGCCAAGGAAAAACATTCAGTACTTC. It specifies CASSQWGPRKNIQYF.